The 8 T cell receptor beta chains below were found in one sample sequenced in a study of T cells in Graves' hyperthyroidism and ophthalmopathy. The TCR beta CDR3 regions underwent amplification using RNA transcripts as the source. The HTBI primer set drove a first-round RT-PCR of the TCR CDR3. MiXCR was run by TCRdb on the multiplex PCR reads, yielding one entry per CDR3 protein. The sample consists of about 640,000 distinct CDR3 sequences, around 20% of them appearing once. The specimen sequenced was blood. These receptors were taken from a man younger than 40 with Graves' ophthalmopathy.

This clonotype has just a few counts. V gene TRBV6-1 combines with J gene TRBJ2-2; D may match TRBD1 or TRBD2 (5 bases each). The CDR3 is made up of 15 amino acids. The V gene lost 6 bases and the J gene lost 3 bases, with 14 bases spanning the gap. Germline V CDR1 and CDR2: MNHNS, SASEGT. The CDR3, as DNA: TGTGCCAGCAGACCCGGGGCAGAACACACCGGGGAGCTGTTTTTT. Translating it yields CASRPGAEHTGELFF.

The V call is TRBV19, the J call TRBJ1-1; D gene unclear. Per germline, CDR1 LNHDA and CDR2 SQIVND (reference sequence). The CDR3 covers 13 residues. The V and J ends lost 5 bases and 5 bases respectively, with 12 bases between them. The CDR3 sequence is CASSGPTGTEAFF. CDR3 sequence (DNA): TGTGCCAGTAGTGGACCGACGGGTACTGAAGCTTTCTTT.

In regard to this clonotype: This clone may be a read error of a much larger clone one base away. The V gene is TRBV11-2, the J gene TRBJ1-2; 7 nucleotides match TRBD1. Germline assignment: CDR1 SGHAT and CDR2 FQNNGV. The CDR3 spans 13 residues. The CDR3 loop is CAGSPTGIYGYTF. The CDR3 DNA is TGTGCCGGCAGCCCGACAGGGATATATGGCTACACCTTC.

This clonotype was detected a few times. This chain joins TRBV20-1 and TRBJ2-2, with D possibly called TRBD1 or TRBD2 (5 bases each). Germline V CDR1 and CDR2: DFQATT, SNEGSKA (reference sequence). The V end lost 5 bases, the J end lost 2 bases, and 9 bases lay between the germline ends. The CDR3 covers 13 residues. The CDR3 DNA reads TGCAGTGCTTTTGGGACCAACACCGGGGAGCTGTTTTTT. The encoded protein is CSAFGTNTGELFF.

This clonotype came up many times. V usage is TRBV28 and J usage is TRBJ2-1; D unresolved. The length of the CDR3 is 14 residues. Deletions cut 6 bases from V and 3 bases from J, with 12 bases between. CDR1 is MDHEN and CDR2 is SYDVKM in the germline V gene. The CDR3 loop reads CASSRPGSYNEQFF. CDR3 DNA: TGTGCCAGCAGCCGCCCCGGAAGCTACAATGAGCAGTTCTTC.

This clonotype was recorded at least ten times. This chain joins TRBV3-1 and TRBJ2-1; no firm D call. CDR1 and CDR2 (germline): LGHDT, YNNKEL (reference sequence). Between the trimmed V and J ends, which lost 2 bases and 8 bases, there was a span of 13 bases. The CDR3 has 14 residues. The CDR3 spells CASSQRLLNDEQFF. The CDR3 DNA reads TGTGCCAGCAGCCAACGTCTACTTAACGATGAGCAGTTCTTC.

There are many counts of this clonotype. The chain employs TRBV5-1 and TRBJ2-7; tentatively, D is TRBD2 (6 bases). V was clipped by 1 base and J by 0 bases, with 11 bases between them. From germline, CDR1 is SGHRS and CDR2 YFSETQ. The CDR3 length is 15 residues. The CDR3 sequence is CASSLTRGSSYEQYF. The CDR3 DNA reads TGCGCCAGCAGCTTGACGCGGGGTAGCTCCTACGAGCAGTACTTC.

This chain connects TRBV7-9 to TRBJ2-6; possible D gene TRBD1, 5 bases. This CDR3 is built from 15 residues. V was cut by 5 bases and J by 3 bases, with 11 bases left in between. CDR1 is SEHNR, CDR2 FQNEAQ, per germline (reference sequence). The CDR3 DNA sequence: TGTGCCAGCAGCAACGTGGGGCTTGGGGCCAACGTCCTGACTTTC. It is translated as CASSNVGLGANVLTF.